What follows describes a single TCR beta chain. Mouse gene names apply. Read coverage stops 1 residue before the CDR3 terminus; the germline J gene supplies the remainder. Clones were read by immunoSEQ multiplex PCR, and TCRdb kept only the in-frame ones, dropping some. The table shows more than 5,500 clones, with roughly 40% occurring only once. The sample's time point: mouse harvest day 7 after allogeneic transplant. Tail vein injection delivered 10^7 T-cell-depleted bone marrow cells and 10^6 splenic CD5+ T cells. B6 (H2b) cells into BALB/c (H2d) mice; tissues taken at day 7 or 14. The entry originates in a study of tissue T cells after allogeneic stem cell transplantation. The CDR3 sequence is 15 residues long. CDR1 is SNHLY and CDR2 is FYNGKV in the germline V gene (reference sequence). The ends lost 5 bases at V and 1 base at J; junction bases unmatched: 4.

This clonotype was obtained from a female BALB/c mouse given C57BL/6 T cells with graft-versus-host disease after an allogeneic hematopoietic cell transplant. V and J are TRBV3 and TRBJ1-1; 10 positions match TRBD1. Specimen: skin. This CDR3 reads CASSPRDRGNTEVFF. Incomplete CDR3 DNA: TGTGCCAGCAGCCCCCGGGACAGGGGAAACACAGAAGTCTTC.